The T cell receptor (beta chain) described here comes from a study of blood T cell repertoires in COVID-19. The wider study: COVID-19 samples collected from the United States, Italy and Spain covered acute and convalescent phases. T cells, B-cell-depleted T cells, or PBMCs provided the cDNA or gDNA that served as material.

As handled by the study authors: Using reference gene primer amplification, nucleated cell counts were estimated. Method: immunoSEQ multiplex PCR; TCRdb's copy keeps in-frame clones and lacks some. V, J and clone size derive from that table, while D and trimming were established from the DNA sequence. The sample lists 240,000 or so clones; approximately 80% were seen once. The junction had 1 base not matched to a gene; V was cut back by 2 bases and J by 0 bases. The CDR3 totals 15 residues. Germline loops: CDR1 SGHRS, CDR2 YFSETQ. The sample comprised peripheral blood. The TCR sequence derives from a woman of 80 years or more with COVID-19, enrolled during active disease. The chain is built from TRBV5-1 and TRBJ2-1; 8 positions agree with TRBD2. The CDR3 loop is CASSFGTSSYNEQFF. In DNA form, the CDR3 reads TGCGCCAGCAGCTTTGGGACTAGCTCCTACAATGAGCAGTTCTTC. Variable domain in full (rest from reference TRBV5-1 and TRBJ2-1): KAGVTQTPRYLIKTRGQQVTLSCSPISGHRSVSWYQQTPGQGLQFLFEYFSETQRNKGNFPGRFSGRQFSNSRSEMNVSTLELGDSALYLCASSFGTSSYNEQFFGPGTRLTVL.